The 7 T cell receptor beta chains presented below share a single source sample, sequenced in a study of read filtering for tumor transcriptome and immune sequencing. Molecular barcoded adaptors covering alpha/delta and beta/gamma chains were used on roughly 400 ng RNA. TCRdb re-called the reads with MiXCR, one entry per CDR3 protein. Of 75,000 to 95,000 distinct CDR3 sequences listed, 20% to 25% are singletons. Material: a population of CD138-negative cells sorted from bone marrow. The receptors stem from a donor at least 40 years old with multiple myeloma.

The gene calls are TRBV4-1 and TRBJ2-1, with D tentatively TRBD1 or TRBD2 (5 bases each). The CDR3 covers 14 residues. The V end lost 1 base, the J end lost 15 bases, and 19 bases lay between the germline ends. Per the germline V gene, CDR1 is MGHRA and CDR2 is YSYEKL. The CDR3 DNA follows: TGCGCCAGCAGCCAAGGAGAGGGACGAGGGTCGGGGTTCTTC. Translating gives CASSQGEGRGSGFF.

At least ten counts were recorded for this clonotype. The chain combines TRBV7-2 with TRBJ2-1; no clear D. From germline, CDR1 is SGHTA and CDR2 FQGNSA. The CDR3 contains 15 residues. Trimming removed 3 bases from V and 0 bases from J, with 9 bases in between. CDR3 bases: TGTGCCAGCAGCTTCAGACCGAGCTCCTACAATGAGCAGTTCTTC. Its protein product is CASSFRPSSYNEQFF. Using reference TRBV7-2 and TRBJ2-1 for the parts outside the CDR3, the full variable domain is GAGVSQSPSNKVTEKGKDVELRCDPISGHTALYWYRQSLGQGLEFLIYFQGNSAPDKSGLPSDRFSAERTGGSVSTLTIQRTQQEDSAVYLCASSFRPSSYNEQFFGPGTRLTVL.

Of note for this clonotype: A much larger clone lies one base from this, so it may be a read error. This rearrangement joins TRBV3-1 to TRBJ2-1; 7 nucleotides match TRBD2. Germline CDR1 LGHDT, CDR2 YNNKEL (reference sequence). The CDR3 is 14 amino acids. DNA for the CDR3: TGTGCCAGCAGCCACCGGGGGGACTACAATGAGCGGTTCTTC. Protein: CASSHRGDYNERFF.

This clonotype has ten or more counts. V gene TRBV23-1 combines with J gene TRBJ2-7; possibly TRBD1 or TRBD2 for D (5 bases each). TRBV23-1 is filed as an ORF, its function uncertain. The CDR3 runs 13 residues. V gave up 4 bases and J gave up 3 bases, with 10 bases separating them. CDR3 sequence (DNA): TGCGCCAGCAGTCGAGGGGCGCGCTACGAGCAGTACTTC. This encodes CASSRGARYEQYF.

In this sample, this clonotype turned up many times. The V gene is TRBV6-6, the J gene TRBJ2-1; D remains unclear. CDR3 length: 12 amino acids. With 7 bases removed from V and 2 bases from J, the gap between germline ends came to 6 bases. CDR1 is MNHNY and CDR2 is SVGAGI in the germline V gene (reference sequence). The CDR3 region is CASIGPYNEQFF. The CDR3, as DNA: TGTGCCAGCATCGGACCCTACAATGAGCAGTTCTTC.

Notes on this clonotype: At one of its ends the junction is not consistent with the germline gene, which may arise from a read error. The chain recombines TRBV5-1 with TRBJ1-1, with 12 bases that match TRBD1. The germline CDR1 and CDR2 sequences are SGHRS and YFSETQ. CDR3 length equals 15 residues. CDR3 DNA: TGCGCCAACAGCTACGGGACAGGGGGCGAGACTGAAGCTTTCTTT. This codes for CANSYGTGGETEAFF.

V is TRBV5-1 and J is TRBJ2-5; D might be TRBD1 or TRBD2, each matching 5 bases. From germline, CDR1 is SGHRS and CDR2 YFSETQ. V was cut by 1 base and J by 5 bases, with 12 bases left in between. CDR3 length: 14 residues. In DNA form, the CDR3 reads TGCGCCAGCAGCTTGAACGGGGCAGGGGAGACCCAGTACTTC. Translation gives CASSLNGAGETQYF.